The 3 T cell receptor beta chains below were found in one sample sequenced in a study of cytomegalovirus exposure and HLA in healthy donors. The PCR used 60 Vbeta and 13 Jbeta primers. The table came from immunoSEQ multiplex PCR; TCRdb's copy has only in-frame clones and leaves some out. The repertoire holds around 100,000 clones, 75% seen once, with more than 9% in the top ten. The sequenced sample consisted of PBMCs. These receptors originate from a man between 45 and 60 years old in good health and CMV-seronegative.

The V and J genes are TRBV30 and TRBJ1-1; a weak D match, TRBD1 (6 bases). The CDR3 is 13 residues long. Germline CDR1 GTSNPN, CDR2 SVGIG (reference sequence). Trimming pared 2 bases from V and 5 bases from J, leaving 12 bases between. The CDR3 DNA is TGTGCCTGGAGTTGGACAGCCCTGACTGAAGCTTTCTTT. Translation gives CAWSWTALTEAFF.

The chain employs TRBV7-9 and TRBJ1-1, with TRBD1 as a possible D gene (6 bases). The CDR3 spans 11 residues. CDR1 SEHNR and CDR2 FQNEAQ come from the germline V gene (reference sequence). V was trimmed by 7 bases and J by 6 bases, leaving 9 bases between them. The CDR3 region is CASIEGAEAFF. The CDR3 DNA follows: TGTGCCAGCATCGAGGGGGCTGAAGCTTTCTTT.

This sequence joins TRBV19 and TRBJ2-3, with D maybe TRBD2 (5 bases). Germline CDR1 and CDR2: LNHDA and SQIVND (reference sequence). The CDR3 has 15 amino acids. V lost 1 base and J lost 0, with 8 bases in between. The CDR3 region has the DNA TGTGCCAGTAGTATAGGAGGGAAGAGCACAGATACGCAGTATTTT. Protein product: CASSIGGKSTDTQYF.